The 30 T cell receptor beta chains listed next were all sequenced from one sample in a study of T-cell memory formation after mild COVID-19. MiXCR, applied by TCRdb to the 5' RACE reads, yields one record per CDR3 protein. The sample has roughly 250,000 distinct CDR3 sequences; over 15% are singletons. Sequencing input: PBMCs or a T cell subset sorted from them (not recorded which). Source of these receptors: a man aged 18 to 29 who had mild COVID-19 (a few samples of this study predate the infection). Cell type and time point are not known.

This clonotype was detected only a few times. The CDR3 region has the DNA TGTGCCAGCAGCTTAGTTCTCCAGCGGGGTGGGTATGAGCAGTTCTTC. Residues: CASSLVLQRGGYEQFF. The gene calls are TRBV7-2 and TRBJ2-1, with 7 bases lining up with TRBD2. Trimming took 1 base from V and 8 from J; bases not matched to a gene: 11. The CDR3 has 16 amino acids. Germline V gene sequence: CDR1 SGHTA, CDR2 FQGNSA.

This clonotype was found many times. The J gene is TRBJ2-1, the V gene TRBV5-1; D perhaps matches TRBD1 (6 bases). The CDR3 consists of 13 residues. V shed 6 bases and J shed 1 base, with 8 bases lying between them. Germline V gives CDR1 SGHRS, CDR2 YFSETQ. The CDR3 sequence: CASKTGSYNEQFF. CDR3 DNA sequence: TGCGCCAGCAAAACAGGGTCCTACAATGAGCAGTTCTTC.

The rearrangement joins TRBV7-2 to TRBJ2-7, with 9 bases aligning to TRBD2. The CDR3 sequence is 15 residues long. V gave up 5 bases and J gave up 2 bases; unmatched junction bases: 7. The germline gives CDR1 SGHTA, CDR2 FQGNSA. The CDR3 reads CASSLTSGQAYEQYV. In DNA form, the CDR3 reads TGTGCCAGCAGCCTGACTAGCGGACAGGCCTACGAGCAGTACGTC.

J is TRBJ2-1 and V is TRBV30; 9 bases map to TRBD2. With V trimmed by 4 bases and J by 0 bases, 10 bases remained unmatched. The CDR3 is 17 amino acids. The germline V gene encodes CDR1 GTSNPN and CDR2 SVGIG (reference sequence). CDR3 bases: TGTGCCTGGACAGGTGTTGCTAGCGGGGTCTCCTACAATGAGCAGTTCTTC. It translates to CAWTGVASGVSYNEQFF.

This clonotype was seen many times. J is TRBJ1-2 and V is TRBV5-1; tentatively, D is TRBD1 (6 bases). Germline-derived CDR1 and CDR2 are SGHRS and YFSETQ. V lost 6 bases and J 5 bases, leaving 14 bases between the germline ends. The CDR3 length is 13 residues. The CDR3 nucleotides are TGCGCCAGCACCAGGGGAGGGGGATATGGCTACACCTTC. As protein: CASTRGGGYGYTF.

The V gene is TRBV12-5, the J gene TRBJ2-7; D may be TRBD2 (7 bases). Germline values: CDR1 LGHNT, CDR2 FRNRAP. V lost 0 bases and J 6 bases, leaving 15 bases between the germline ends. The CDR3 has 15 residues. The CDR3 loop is CASGLVQGGAGEQYF. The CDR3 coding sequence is TGTGCTAGTGGTTTGGTACAAGGGGGGGCGGGCGAGCAGTACTTC.

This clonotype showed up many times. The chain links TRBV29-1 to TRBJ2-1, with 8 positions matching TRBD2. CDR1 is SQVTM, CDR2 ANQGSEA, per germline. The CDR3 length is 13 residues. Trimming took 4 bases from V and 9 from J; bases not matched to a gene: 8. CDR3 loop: CSVVAGGRFEQFF. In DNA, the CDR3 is TGCAGCGTTGTGGCGGGAGGAAGGTTTGAGCAGTTCTTC.

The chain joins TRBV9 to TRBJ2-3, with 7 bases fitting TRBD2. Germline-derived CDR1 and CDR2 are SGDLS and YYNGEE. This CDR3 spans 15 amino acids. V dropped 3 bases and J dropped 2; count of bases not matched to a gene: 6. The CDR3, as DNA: TGTGCCAGCAGCGATTCGGGACTAATCACAGATACGCAGTATTTT. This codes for CASSDSGLITDTQYF.

The CDR3 protein is CASSYSGGTNEKLFF. CDR3 sequence (DNA): TGTGCCAGCAGTTACAGCGGGGGAACTAATGAAAAACTGTTTTTT. The genes are TRBV6-6 and TRBJ1-4, with D tentatively TRBD1 (5 bases). The CDR3 consists of 15 residues. Germline-derived CDR1 and CDR2 are MNHNY and SVGAGI (reference sequence). Trimming cost V 2 bases and J 1 base, with 8 bases left between them.

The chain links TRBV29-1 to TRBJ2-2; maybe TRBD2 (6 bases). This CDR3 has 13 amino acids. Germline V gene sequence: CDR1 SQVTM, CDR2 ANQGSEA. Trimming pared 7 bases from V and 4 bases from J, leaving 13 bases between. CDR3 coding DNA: TGCAGCGCCATCGGGGGTTTCACCGGGGAGCTGTTTTTT. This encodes CSAIGGFTGELFF.

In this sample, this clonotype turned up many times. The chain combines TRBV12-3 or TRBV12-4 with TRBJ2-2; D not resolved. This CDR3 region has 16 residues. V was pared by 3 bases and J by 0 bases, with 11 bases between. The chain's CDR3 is CASSFVEHTNTGELFF. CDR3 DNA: TGTGCCAGCAGTTTTGTAGAACACACGAACACCGGGGAGCTGTTTTTT.

CDR3 sequence (DNA): TGCAGTGCTCCCCTTCCAGGGGTCTATGGCTACACCTTC. Encoded protein: CSAPLPGVYGYTF. The V and J genes are TRBV20-1 and TRBJ1-2; TRBD1 is a possible D gene (6 bases). This CDR3 is built from 13 residues. Trimming took off 5 bases at V and 4 bases at J, with 14 bases between the two ends. Germline-derived CDR1 and CDR2 are DFQATT and SNEGSKA (reference sequence).

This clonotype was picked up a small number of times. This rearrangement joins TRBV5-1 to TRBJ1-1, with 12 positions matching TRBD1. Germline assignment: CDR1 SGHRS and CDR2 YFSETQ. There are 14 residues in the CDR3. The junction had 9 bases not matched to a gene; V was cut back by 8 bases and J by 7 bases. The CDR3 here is CASSGQGASGEAFF. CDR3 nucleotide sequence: TGCGCCAGTTCGGGACAGGGGGCGTCGGGTGAAGCTTTCTTT.

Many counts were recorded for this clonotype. In nucleotides, the CDR3 is TGCGCCAGCAGCTTGATGACAGGGGTGGGGGAGACCCAGTACTTC. This encodes CASSLMTGVGETQYF. The chain joins TRBV5-1 to TRBJ2-5; 8 nucleotides line up with TRBD1. The CDR3 is 15 residues long. V lost 1 base to trimming and J lost 5 bases; unmatched junction nucleotides: 7. Looked up from germline, CDR1 is SGHRS and CDR2 is YFSETQ.

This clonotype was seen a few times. CDR3 bases: TGTGCCAGTCTTGGTAGTTACCGCGGGGATACGCAGTATTTT. As protein: CASLGSYRGDTQYF. The V and J genes are TRBV19 and TRBJ2-3; TRBD2 might be the D (5 bases). This CDR3 has 14 amino acids. V lost 8 bases to trimming and J lost 6 bases, with 18 bases between them. Germline CDR1 and CDR2: LNHDA and SQIVND (reference sequence).

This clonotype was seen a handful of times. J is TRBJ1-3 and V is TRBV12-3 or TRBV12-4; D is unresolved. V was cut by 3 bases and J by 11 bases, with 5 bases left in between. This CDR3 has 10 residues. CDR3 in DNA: TGTGCCAGCAGTTTGTCATCCATATATTTT. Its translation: CASSLSSIYF.

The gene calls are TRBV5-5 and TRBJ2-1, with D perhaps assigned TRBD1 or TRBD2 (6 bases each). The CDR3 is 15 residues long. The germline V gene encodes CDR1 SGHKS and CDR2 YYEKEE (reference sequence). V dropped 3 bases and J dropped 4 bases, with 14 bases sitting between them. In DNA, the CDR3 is TGTGCCAGCAGCTGGGACACGGCGGGGTACAATGAGCAGTTCTTC. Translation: CASSWDTAGYNEQFF.

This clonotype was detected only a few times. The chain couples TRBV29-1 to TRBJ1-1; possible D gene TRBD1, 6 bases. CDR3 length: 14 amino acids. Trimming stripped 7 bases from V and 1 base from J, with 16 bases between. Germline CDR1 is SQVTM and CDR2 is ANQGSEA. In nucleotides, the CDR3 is TGCAGCGCAATAGGGGGACAACCGAACACTGAAGCTTTCTTT. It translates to CSAIGGQPNTEAFF.

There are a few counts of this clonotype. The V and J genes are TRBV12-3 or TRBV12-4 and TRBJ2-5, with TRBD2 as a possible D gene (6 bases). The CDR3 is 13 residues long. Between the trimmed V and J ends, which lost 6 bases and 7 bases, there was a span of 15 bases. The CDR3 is CASSRDFTGTQYF. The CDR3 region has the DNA TGTGCCAGCAGCCGGGACTTTACTGGGACCCAGTACTTC.

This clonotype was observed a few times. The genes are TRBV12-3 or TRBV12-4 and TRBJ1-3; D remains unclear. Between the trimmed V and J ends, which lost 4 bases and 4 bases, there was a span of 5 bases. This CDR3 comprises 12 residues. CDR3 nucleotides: TGTGCCAGCAGTTACCCCGGAAACACCATATATTTT. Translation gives CASSYPGNTIYF.

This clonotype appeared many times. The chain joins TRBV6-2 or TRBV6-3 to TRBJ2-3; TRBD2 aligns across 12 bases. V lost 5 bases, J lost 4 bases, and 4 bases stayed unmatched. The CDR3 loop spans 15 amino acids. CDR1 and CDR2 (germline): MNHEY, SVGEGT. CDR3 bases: TGTGCCAGCAGTAGGACTAGCGGGGCTCCAGATACGCAGTATTTT. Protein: CASSRTSGAPDTQYF.

The CDR3: CASRFTPGQGAAFF. The CDR3 DNA sequence: TGTGCCAGCAGATTTACTCCGGGACAGGGGGCTGCTTTCTTT. The gene calls are TRBV7-2 and TRBJ1-1; 12 bases are shared with TRBD1. The CDR3 is 14 residues long. Germline CDR1 and CDR2: SGHTA and FQGNSA. The ends lost 6 bases at V and 11 bases at J; junction bases unmatched: 10.

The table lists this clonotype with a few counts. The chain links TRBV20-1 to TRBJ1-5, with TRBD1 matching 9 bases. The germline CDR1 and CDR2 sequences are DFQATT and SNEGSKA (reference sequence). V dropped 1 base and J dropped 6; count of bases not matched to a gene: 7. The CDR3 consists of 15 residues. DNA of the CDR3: TGCAGTGCTAGAGCCGCCACAGGGGGCCCTCAGCCCCAGCATTTT. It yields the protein CSARAATGGPQPQHF.

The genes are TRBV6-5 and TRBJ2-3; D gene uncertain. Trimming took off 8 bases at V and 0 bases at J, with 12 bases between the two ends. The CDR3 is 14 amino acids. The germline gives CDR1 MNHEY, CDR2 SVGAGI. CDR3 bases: TGTGCCAGCTCACCGAGTCCTAGCACAGATACGCAGTATTTT. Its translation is CASSPSPSTDTQYF.

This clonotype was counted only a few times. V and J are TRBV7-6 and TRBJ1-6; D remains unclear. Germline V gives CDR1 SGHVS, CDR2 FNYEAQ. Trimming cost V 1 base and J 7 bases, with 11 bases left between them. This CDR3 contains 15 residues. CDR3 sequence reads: CASSLGGPKNSPLHF. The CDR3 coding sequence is TGTGCCAGCAGCTTAGGGGGTCCGAAAAATTCACCCCTCCACTTT. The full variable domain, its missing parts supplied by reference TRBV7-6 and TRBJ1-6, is GAGVSQSPRYKVTKRGQDVALRCDPISGHVSLYWYRQALGQGPEFLTYFNYEAQQDKSGLPNDRFSAERPEGSISTLTIQRTEQRDSAMYRCASSLGGPKNSPLHFGNGTRLTVT.

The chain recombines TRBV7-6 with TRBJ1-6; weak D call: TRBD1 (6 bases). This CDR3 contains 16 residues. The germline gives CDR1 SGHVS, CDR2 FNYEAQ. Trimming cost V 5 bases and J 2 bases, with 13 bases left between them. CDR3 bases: TGTGCCAGCAGCCTTACAGGGCAGGCCTATAATTCACCCCTCCACTTT. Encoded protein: CASSLTGQAYNSPLHF.

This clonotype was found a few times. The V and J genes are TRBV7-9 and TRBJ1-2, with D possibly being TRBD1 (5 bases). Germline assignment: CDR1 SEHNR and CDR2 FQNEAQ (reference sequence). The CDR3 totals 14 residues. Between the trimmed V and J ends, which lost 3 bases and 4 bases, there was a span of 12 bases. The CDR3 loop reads CASSLETVFYGYTF. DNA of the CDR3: TGTGCCAGCAGCTTGGAGACAGTTTTCTATGGCTACACCTTC.

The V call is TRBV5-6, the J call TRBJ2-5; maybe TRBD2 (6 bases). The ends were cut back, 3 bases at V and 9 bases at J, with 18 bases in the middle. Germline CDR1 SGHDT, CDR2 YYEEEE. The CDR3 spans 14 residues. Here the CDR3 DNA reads TGTGCCAGCAGCTCTTGGGACTCCCTCCATCCCCAGTACTTC. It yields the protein CASSSWDSLHPQYF.

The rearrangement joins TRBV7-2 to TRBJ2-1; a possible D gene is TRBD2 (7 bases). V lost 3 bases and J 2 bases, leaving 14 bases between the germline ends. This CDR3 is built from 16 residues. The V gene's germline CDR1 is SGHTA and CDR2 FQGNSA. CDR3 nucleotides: TGTGCCAGCAGCTTGGTGAAAGGGGGGGCCTACAATGAGCAGTTCTTC. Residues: CASSLVKGGAYNEQFF.

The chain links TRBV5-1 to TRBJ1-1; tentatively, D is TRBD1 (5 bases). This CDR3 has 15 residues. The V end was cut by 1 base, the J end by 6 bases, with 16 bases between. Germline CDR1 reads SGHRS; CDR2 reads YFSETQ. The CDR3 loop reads CASSLRQSREAEAFF. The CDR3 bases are TGCGCCAGCAGCTTGAGACAGTCAAGGGAAGCTGAAGCTTTCTTT.